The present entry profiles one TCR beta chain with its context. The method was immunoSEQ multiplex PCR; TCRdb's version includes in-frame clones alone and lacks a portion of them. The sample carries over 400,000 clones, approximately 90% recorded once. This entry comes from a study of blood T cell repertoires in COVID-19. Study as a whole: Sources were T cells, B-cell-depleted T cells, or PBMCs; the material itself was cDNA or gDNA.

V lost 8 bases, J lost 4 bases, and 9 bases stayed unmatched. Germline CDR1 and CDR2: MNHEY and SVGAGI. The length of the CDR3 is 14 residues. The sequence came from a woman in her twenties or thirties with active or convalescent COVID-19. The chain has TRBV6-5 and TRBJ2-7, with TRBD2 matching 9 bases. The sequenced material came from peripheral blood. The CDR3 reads CASLAGGPGYEQYF. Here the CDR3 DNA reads TGTGCCAGCCTCGCGGGGGGGCCGGGGTACGAGCAGTACTTC.